One and the same sample provided the 2 T cell receptor beta chains below, sequenced in a study of siplizumab effects on memory and regulatory T cells. Repertoires were generated with immunoSEQ multiplex PCR, while TCRdb's copy carries only in-frame clones and drops some. This sample has some 100,000 clones, with 90% to 95% found just once. Sequences were obtained from non-Treg CD4+ T cells sorted from blood. Receptor source: a human donor in good health.

Here the CDR3 DNA reads TGTGCCAGCAGTTCGCCGGGACAGGCGAGGTCCAGTCAAGCTTTCTTT. Translating gives CASSSPGQARSSQAFF. The chain uses TRBV28 and TRBJ1-1, with 8 bases identical to TRBD1. The germline V gene has CDR1 MDHEN and CDR2 SYDVKM. With 4 bases clipped from V and 9 bases from J, the junction kept 16 bases outside the gene matches. The CDR3 consists of 16 residues.

The V and J genes are TRBV2 and TRBJ2-7; D not resolved. This CDR3 region has 13 residues. With 3 bases removed from V and 0 bases from J, the gap between germline ends came to 6 bases. The germline CDR1 and CDR2 sequences are SNHLY and FYNNEI. This CDR3 reads CASSDLASYEQYF. The CDR3 DNA follows: TGTGCCAGCAGTGATTTGGCCTCCTACGAGCAGTACTTC.